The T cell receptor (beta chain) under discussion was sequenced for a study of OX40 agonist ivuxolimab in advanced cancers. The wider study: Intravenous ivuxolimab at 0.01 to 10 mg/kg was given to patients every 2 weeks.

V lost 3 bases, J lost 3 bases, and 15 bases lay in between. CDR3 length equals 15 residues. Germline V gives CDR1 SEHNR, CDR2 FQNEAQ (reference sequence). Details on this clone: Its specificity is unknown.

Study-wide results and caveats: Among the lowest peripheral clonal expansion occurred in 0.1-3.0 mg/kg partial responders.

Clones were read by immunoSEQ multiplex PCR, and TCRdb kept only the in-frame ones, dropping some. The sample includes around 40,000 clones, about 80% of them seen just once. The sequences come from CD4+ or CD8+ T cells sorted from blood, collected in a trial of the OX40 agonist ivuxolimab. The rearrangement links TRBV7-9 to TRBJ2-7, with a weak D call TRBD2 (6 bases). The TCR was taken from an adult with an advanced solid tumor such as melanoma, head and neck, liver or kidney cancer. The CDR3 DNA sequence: TGTGCCAGCAGCTTTAGCGGCGGGGTCAACTACGAGCAGTACTTC. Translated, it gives CASSFSGGVNYEQYF. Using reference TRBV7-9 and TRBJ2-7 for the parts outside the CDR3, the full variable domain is DTGVSQNPRHKITKRGQNVTFRCDPISEHNRLYWYRQTLGQGPEFLTYFQNEAQLEKSRLLSDRFSAERPKGSFSTLEIQRTEQGDSAMYLCASSFSGGVNYEQYFGPGTRLTVT.